What follows are 14 T cell receptor beta chains derived from one specimen sequenced in a study of coeliac disease. Some clones are missing from TCRdb's copy, which holds only in-frame ones; the method was immunoSEQ multiplex PCR. The sample has some 6,200 clones, 55% to 80% seen once; the top ten hold roughly 9.8%. Sequencing input: lymphocytes from the gut lamina propria. These TCRs come from a man in his sixties or seventies with active celiac disease.

The chain recombines TRBV5-4 with TRBJ2-3; 8 nucleotides agree with TRBD2. Unmatched junction bases numbered 1, after V lost 0 bases and J lost 4 bases. The V gene's germline CDR1 is SGHNT and CDR2 YYREEE (reference sequence). The CDR3 sequence is 14 residues long. CDR3 region: CASSLVLAADTQYF. CDR3 DNA: TGTGCCAGCAGCTTGGTACTAGCGGCAGATACGCAGTATTTT.

The gene calls are TRBV6-6 and TRBJ1-1; D is ambiguous. Germline assignment: CDR1 MNHNY and CDR2 SVGAGI (reference sequence). CDR3 size: 13 residues. Trimming removed 6 bases from V and 1 base from J, with 9 bases in between. The CDR3 is CASSPTENTEAFF. CDR3 DNA sequence: TGTGCCAGCAGCCCAACAGAGAACACTGAAGCTTTCTTT.

J is TRBJ2-5 and V is TRBV6-1; no reliable D call. The CDR3 length is 13 residues. Trimming took off 7 bases at V and 0 bases at J, with 9 bases between the two ends. Germline assignment: CDR1 MNHNS and CDR2 SASEGT. The CDR3 reads CASTTAYQETQYF. DNA for the CDR3: TGTGCCAGCACAACAGCCTACCAAGAGACCCAGTACTTC.

The V call is TRBV5-1, the J call TRBJ2-7, with a possible D match to TRBD2 (6 bases). The germline CDR1 and CDR2 sequences are SGHRS and YFSETQ. The CDR3 extends over 14 amino acids. V was cut by 2 bases and J by 7 bases, with 16 bases left in between. The CDR3: CASSFDSGGVEQYF. CDR3 in DNA: TGCGCCAGCAGCTTTGACAGTGGAGGGGTTGAGCAGTACTTC.

The chain couples TRBV5-1 to TRBJ2-3; 15 positions match TRBD2. Germline CDR1 reads SGHRS; CDR2 reads YFSETQ. V dropped 3 bases and J dropped 0; count of bases not matched to a gene: 5. The CDR3 contains 18 residues. The CDR3 DNA reads as TGCGCCAGCAGCTATGGACTAGCGGGAGGGCCTAGCACAGATACGCAGTATTTT. Its protein is CASSYGLAGGPSTDTQYF. Using reference TRBV5-1 and TRBJ2-3 for the parts outside the CDR3, the full variable domain is KAGVTQTPRYLIKTRGQQVTLSCSPISGHRSVSWYQQTPGQGLQFLFEYFSETQRNKGNFPGRFSGRQFSNSRSEMNVSTLELGDSALYLCASSYGLAGGPSTDTQYFGPGTRLTVL.

The genes are TRBV7-2 and TRBJ2-3; no reliable D call. Germline V gene sequence: CDR1 SGHTA, CDR2 FQGNSA. The CDR3 has 12 residues. V lost 5 bases to trimming and J lost 2 bases, with 5 bases between them. The CDR3 DNA sequence: TGTGCCAGCAGCACCTACACAGATACGCAGTATTTT. Amino acids: CASSTYTDTQYF.

The V and J genes are TRBV30 and TRBJ2-1, with 14 bases lining up with TRBD2. This CDR3 has 19 amino acids. J was trimmed by 3 bases and V by 3 bases; bases with no gene match: 13. CDR1 and CDR2 from the germline V gene are GTSNPN and SVGIG (reference sequence). The CDR3 bases are TGTGCCTGGAGAGGGGCCGGGACTAGCGGGAGAATAGGCTACAATGAGCAGTTCTTC. As protein: CAWRGAGTSGRIGYNEQFF.

With regard to this clone: The junction shows a germline mismatch at one end, possibly a read error. The chain links TRBV20-1 to TRBJ2-5, with D unclear. The germline gives CDR1 DFQATT, CDR2 SNEGSKA (reference sequence). This CDR3 has 11 residues. The CDR3 loop reads CSARNRTAIHF. CDR3 bases: TGCAGTGCTAGAAACAGAACTGCTATACACTTC.

This rearrangement joins TRBV18 to TRBJ1-1; TRBD1 is a possible D gene (5 bases). Trimming left V 5 bases short and J 1 base short, with 8 bases between. The CDR3 totals 13 residues. Germline-derived CDR1 and CDR2 are KGHSH and LQKENI. CDR3 DNA: TGTGCCAGCTCAAACGACAGGAACACTGAAGCTTTCTTT. This translates into CASSNDRNTEAFF.

The chain joins TRBV28 to TRBJ2-7; weak D call: TRBD1 (6 bases). This CDR3 has 15 residues. The ends were cut back, 2 bases at V and 2 bases at J, with 13 bases in the middle. Germline V gene lookup returns CDR1 MDHEN and CDR2 SYDVKM. The CDR3 here is CASSLRLGTPYEQYF. CDR3 coding DNA: TGTGCCAGCAGTTTAAGGCTAGGGACACCCTACGAGCAGTACTTC.

Comments on this clone: The sample holds other DNA sequences that translate to the same CDR3. The J gene is TRBJ1-6, the V gene TRBV19; TRBD1 agrees at 10 bases. CDR1 LNHDA and CDR2 SQIVND come from the germline V gene (reference sequence). Trimming removed 1 base from V and 13 bases from J; junction bases left unmatched: 10. This CDR3 comprises 16 residues. CDR3 region: CASSIAGTGVYSPLHF. In nucleotides, the CDR3 is TGTGCCAGTAGTATAGCGGGGACAGGGGTTTACTCCCCCCTCCACTTT.

The chain employs TRBV7-9 and TRBJ2-3; TRBD1 is a possible D gene (7 bases). Germline assignment: CDR1 SEHNR and CDR2 FQNEAQ (reference sequence). V lost 5 bases and J lost 3, with 18 bases in between. The CDR3 length is 16 residues. This CDR3 is CASSRRGEIRTDTQYF. CDR3 DNA sequence: TGTGCCAGCAGCCGCAGGGGGGAGATTCGTACAGATACGCAGTATTTT. The full variable domain, its missing parts supplied by reference TRBV7-9 and TRBJ2-3, is DTGVSQNPRHKITKRGQNVTFRCDPISEHNRLYWYRQTLGQGPEFLTYFQNEAQLEKSRLLSDRFSAERPKGSFSTLEIQRTEQGDSAMYLCASSRRGEIRTDTQYFGPGTRLTVL.

This clone was observed a handful of times. The chain carries TRBV6-6 and TRBJ2-2; TRBD1 matches 7 bases. Germline CDR1 MNHNY, CDR2 SVGAGI (reference sequence). This CDR3 has 15 amino acids. The V segment lost 2 bases and the J segment 7 bases; nucleotides outside the gene matches: 7. The CDR3, as DNA: TGTGCCAGCAGTTACGAAGACAGGGTTAACGGGGAGCTGTTTTTT. The encoded protein is CASSYEDRVNGELFF.

As to this clone: Distinct nucleotide sequences in the sample also encode this CDR3. V gene TRBV5-1 combines with J gene TRBJ1-1; D is ambiguous. V was trimmed by 0 bases and J by 0 bases, leaving 3 bases between them. Germline CDR1 is SGHRS and CDR2 is YFSETQ. The CDR3 contains 13 residues. The CDR3 nucleotides are TGCGCCAGCAGCTTGGTAGTGAACACTGAAGCTTTCTTT. It is translated as CASSLVVNTEAFF.